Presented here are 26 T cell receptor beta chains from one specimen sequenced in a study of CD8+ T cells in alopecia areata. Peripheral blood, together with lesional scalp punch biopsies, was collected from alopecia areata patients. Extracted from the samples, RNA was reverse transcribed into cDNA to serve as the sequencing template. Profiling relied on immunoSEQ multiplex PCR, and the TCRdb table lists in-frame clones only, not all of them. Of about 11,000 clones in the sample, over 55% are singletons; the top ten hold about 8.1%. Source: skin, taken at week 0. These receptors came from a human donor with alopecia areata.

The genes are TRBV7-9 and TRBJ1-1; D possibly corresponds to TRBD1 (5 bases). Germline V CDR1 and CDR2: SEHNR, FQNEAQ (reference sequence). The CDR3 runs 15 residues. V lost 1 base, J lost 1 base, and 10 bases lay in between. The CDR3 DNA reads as TGTGCCAGCAGCTTAGGGAGGGGCAAGAACACTGAAGCTTTCTTT. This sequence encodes CASSLGRGKNTEAFF.

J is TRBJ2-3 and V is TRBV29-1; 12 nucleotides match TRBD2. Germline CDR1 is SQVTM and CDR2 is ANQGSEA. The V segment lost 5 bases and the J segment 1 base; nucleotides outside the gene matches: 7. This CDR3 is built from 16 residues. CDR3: CSVMASGRGGTDTQYF. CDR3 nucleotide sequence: TGCAGCGTTATGGCTAGCGGGAGGGGCGGCACAGATACGCAGTATTTT.

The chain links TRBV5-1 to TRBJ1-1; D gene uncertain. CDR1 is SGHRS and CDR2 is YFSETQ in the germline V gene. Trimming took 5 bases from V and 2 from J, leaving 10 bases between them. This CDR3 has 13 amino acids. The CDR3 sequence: CASRRTENTEAFF. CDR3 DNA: TGCGCCAGCAGACGTACAGAAAACACTGAAGCTTTCTTT.

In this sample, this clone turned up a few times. The chain's CDR3 is CASLSLRVGSYEQYF. The CDR3 nucleotides are TGTGCCAGCCTCAGCTTAAGGGTCGGATCCTACGAGCAGTACTTC. V and J are TRBV7-9 and TRBJ2-7, with D unresolved. V lost 8 bases and J lost 1, with 18 bases in between. Germline V gene data show CDR1 as SEHNR and CDR2 as FQNEAQ (reference sequence). CDR3 length: 15 residues.

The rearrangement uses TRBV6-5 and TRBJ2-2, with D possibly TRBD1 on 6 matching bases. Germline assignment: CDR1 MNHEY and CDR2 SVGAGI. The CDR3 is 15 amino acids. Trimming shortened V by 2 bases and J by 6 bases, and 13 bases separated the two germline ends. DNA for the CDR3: TGTGCCAGCAGTTACGGGGGCGTTAGTTCCGGGGAGCTGTTTTTT. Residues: CASSYGGVSSGELFF.

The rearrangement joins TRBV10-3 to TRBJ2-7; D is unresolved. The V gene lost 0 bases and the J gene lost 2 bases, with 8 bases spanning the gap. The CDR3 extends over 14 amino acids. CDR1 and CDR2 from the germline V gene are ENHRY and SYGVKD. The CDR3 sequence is CAISESGFPYEQYF. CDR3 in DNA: TGTGCCATCAGTGAGTCCGGATTCCCCTACGAGCAGTACTTC.

Written as DNA, the CDR3 is TGTGCCAGCAGCTTGTCCAGGGGTGAGACTGAAGCTTTCTTT. Amino acids: CASSLSRGETEAFF. The rearrangement links TRBV7-8 to TRBJ1-1; possibly TRBD1 for D (6 bases). This CDR3 comprises 14 residues. V gave up 3 bases and J gave up 5 bases, with 13 bases separating them. Germline V CDR1 and CDR2: SGHVS, FQNEAQ.

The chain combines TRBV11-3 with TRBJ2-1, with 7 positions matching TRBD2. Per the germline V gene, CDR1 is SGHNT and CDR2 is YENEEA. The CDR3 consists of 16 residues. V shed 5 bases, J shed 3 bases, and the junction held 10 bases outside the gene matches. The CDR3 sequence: CASSPTRGGSYNEQFF. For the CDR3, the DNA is TGTGCCAGCAGCCCAACTAGGGGAGGGAGCTACAATGAGCAGTTCTTC.

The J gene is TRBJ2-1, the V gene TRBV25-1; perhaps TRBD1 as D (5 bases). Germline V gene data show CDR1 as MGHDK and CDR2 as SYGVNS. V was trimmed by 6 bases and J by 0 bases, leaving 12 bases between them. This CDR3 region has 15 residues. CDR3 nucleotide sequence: TGTGCCAGCAGCTCTTTTGACAGCTCCTACAATGAGCAGTTCTTC. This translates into CASSSFDSSYNEQFF.

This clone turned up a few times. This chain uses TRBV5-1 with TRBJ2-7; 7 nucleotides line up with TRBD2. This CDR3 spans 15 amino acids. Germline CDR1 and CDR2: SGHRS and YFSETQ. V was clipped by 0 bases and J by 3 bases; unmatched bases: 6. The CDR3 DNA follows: TGCGCCAGCAGCTTGGAACGACTAGCCATCTACGAGCAGTACTTC. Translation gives CASSLERLAIYEQYF.

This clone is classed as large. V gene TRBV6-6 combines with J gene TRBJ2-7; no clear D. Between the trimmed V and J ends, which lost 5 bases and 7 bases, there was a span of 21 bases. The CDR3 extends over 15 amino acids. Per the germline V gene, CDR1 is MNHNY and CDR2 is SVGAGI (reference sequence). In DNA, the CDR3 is TGTGCCAGCAGTACCGGCACTCTGGGATCTGGGGAGCAGTACTTC. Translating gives CASSTGTLGSGEQYF.

CDR3 coding DNA: TGTGCCAGCTTGGCGGGACAGGTTTTACCCGGTGAGCAGTTCTTC. Translating gives CASLAGQVLPGEQFF. The rearrangement links TRBV2 to TRBJ2-1; TRBD1 aligns across 8 bases. Germline V gene data show CDR1 as SNHLY and CDR2 as FYNNEI. The CDR3 covers 15 residues. Trimming at V came to 8 bases and at J to 9 bases, leaving 15 bases not matched to a gene. Complete variable domain (other parts from reference TRBV2 and TRBJ2-1): EPEVTQTPSHQVTQMGQEVILRCVPISNHLYFYWYRQILGQKVEFLVSFYNNEISEKSEIFDDQFSVERPDGSNFTLKIRSTKLEDSAMYFCASLAGQVLPGEQFFGPGTRLTVL.

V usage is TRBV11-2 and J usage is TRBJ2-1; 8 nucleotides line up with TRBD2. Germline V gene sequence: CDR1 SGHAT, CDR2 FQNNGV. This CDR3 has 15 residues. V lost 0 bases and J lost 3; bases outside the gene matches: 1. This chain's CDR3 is CASSLDGGGYNEQFF. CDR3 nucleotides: TGTGCCAGCAGCTTAGACGGGGGGGGCTACAATGAGCAGTTCTTC.

The CDR3 spells CASSPPGQGNYEQYF. The CDR3 nucleotides are TGTGCCAGCAGCCCGCCGGGACAGGGAAACTACGAGCAGTACTTC. V usage is TRBV7-9 and J usage is TRBJ2-7; TRBD1 matches 9 bases. This CDR3 is 15 amino acids long. Germline V gene data show CDR1 as SEHNR and CDR2 as FQNEAQ (reference sequence). Trimming removed 5 bases from V and 3 bases from J; junction bases left unmatched: 8.

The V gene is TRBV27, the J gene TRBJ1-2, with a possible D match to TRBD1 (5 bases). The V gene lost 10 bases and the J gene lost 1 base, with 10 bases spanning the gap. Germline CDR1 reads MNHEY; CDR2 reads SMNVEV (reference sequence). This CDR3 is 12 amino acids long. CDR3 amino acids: CATGPRNYGYTF. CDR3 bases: TGTGCCACAGGGCCTCGTAACTATGGCTACACCTTC.

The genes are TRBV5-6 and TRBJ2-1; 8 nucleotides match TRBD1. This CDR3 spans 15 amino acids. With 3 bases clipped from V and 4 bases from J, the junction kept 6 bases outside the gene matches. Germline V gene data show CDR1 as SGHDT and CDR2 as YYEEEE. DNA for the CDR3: TGTGCCAGCAGCTGGCGGACAGGGTCGTACAATGAGCAGTTCTTC. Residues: CASSWRTGSYNEQFF.

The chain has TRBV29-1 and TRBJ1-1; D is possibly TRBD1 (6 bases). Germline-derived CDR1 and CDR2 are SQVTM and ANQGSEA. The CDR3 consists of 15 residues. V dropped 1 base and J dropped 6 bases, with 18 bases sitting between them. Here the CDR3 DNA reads TGCAGCGTTGAAGTAGGGGGGGTCGGGGAGGCTGAAGCTTTCTTT. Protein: CSVEVGGVGEAEAFF.

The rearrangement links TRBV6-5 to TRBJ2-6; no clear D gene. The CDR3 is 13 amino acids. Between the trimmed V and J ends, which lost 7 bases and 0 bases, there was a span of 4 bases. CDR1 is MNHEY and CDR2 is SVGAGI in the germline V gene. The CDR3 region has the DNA TGTGCCAGCACTCCCTCTGGGGCCAACGTCCTGACTTTC. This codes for CASTPSGANVLTF.

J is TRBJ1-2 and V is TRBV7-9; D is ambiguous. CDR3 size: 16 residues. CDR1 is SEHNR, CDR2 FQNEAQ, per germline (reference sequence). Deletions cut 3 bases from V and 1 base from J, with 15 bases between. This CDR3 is CASSFRKGEINYGYTF. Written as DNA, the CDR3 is TGTGCCAGCAGCTTTAGGAAAGGAGAAATTAACTATGGCTACACCTTC.

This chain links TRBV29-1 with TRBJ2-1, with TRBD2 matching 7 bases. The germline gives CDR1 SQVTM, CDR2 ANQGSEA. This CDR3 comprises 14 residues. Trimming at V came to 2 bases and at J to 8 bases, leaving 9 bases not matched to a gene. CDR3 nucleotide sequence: TGCAGCGTTGAACGGCGCGGGAGAATCTATGAGCAGTTCTTC. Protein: CSVERRGRIYEQFF.

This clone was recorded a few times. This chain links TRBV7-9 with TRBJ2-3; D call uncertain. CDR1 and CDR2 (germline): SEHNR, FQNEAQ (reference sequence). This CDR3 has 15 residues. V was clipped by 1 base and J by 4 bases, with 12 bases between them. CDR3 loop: CASSLVGYHADTQYF. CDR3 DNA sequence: TGTGCCAGCAGCTTAGTAGGTTATCACGCAGATACGCAGTATTTT.

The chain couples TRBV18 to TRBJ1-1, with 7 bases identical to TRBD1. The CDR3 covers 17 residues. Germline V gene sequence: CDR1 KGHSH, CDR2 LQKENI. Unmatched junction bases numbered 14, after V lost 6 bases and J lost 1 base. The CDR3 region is CASSPRRDRRSNTEAFF. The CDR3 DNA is TGTGCCAGCTCCCCTAGAAGGGACAGAAGGTCGAACACTGAAGCTTTCTTT.

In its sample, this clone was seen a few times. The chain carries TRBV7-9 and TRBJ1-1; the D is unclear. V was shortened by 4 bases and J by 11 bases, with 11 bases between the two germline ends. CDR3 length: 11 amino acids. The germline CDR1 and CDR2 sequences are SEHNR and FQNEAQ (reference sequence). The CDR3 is CASSSILGAFF. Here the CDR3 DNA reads TGTGCCAGCAGCTCTATTCTAGGGGCTTTCTTT.

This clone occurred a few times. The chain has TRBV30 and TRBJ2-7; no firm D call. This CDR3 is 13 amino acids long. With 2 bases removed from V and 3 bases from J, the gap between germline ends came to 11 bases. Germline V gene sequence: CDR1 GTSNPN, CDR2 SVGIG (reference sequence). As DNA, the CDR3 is TGTGCCTGGAGTCCGACCAGCTTCTACGAGCAGTACTTC. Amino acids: CAWSPTSFYEQYF.

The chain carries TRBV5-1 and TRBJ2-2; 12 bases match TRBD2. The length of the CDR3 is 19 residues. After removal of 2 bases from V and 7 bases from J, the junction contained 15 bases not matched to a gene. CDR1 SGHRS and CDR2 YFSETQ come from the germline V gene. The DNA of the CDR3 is TGCGCCAGCAGCTTCGAAGGGCCCAGGACTAGCGGGAAGATCGGGGAGCTGTTTTTT. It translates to CASSFEGPRTSGKIGELFF.

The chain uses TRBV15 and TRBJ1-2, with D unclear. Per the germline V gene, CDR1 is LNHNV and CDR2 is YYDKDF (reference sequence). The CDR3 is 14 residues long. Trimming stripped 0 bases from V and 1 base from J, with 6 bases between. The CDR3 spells CATSRDKGNYGYTF. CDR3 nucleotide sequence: TGTGCCACCAGCAGAGATAAGGGTAACTATGGCTACACCTTC.